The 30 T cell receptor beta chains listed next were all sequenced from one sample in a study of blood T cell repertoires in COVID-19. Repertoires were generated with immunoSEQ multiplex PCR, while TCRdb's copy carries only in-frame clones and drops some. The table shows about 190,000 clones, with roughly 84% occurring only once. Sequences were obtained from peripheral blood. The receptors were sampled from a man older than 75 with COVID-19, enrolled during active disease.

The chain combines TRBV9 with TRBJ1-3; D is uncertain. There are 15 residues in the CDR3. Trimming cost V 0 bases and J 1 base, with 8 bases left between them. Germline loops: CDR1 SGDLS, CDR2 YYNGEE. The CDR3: CASSVDPRSGNTIYF. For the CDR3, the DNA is TGTGCCAGCAGCGTAGATCCGCGATCTGGAAACACCATATATTTT.

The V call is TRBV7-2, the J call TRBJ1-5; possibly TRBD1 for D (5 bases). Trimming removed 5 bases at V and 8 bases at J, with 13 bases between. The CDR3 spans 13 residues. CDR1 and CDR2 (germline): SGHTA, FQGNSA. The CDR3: CASSKGPGEPQHF. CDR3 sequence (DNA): TGTGCCAGCAGCAAGGGACCGGGGGAGCCCCAGCATTTT.

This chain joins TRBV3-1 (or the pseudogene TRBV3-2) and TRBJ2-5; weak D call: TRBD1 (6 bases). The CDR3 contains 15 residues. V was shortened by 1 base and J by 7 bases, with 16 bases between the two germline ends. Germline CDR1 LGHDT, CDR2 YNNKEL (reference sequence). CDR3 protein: CASSQGQDGDGTQYF. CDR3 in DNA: TGTGCCAGCAGCCAAGGACAGGACGGGGACGGGACCCAGTACTTC.

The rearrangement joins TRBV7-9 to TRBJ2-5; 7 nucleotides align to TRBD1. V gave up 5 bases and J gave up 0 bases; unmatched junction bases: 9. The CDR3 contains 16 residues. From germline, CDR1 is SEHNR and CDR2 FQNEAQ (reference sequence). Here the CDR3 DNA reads TGTGCCAGCAGCCCTGGGACAGAGTTTTACCAAGAGACCCAGTACTTC. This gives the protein CASSPGTEFYQETQYF.

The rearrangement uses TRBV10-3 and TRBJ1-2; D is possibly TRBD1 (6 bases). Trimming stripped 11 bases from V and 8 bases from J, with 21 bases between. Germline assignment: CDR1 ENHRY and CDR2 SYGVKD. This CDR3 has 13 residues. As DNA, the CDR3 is TGTGCCTATTCGAATACAGGGTTTGGAGGCTACACCTTC. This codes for CAYSNTGFGGYTF.

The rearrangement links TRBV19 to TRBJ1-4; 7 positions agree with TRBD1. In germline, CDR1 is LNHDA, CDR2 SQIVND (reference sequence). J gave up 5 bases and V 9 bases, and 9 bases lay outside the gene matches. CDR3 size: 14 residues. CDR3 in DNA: TGTGCCAGCCGGGGACAGTTTACCAATGAAAAACTGTTTTTT. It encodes CASRGQFTNEKLFF.

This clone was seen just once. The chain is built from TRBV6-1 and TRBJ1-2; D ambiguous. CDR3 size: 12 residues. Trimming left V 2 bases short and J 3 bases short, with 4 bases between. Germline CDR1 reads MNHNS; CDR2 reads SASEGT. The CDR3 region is CASSESYYGYTF. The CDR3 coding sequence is TGTGCCAGCAGTGAATCCTACTATGGCTACACCTTC.

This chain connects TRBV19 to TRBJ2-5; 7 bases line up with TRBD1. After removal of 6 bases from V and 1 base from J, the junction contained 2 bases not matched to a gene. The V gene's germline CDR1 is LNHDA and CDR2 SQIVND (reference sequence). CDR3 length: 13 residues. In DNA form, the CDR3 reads TGTGCCAGTAGCGGGACAGTCCAAGAGACCCAGTACTTC. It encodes CASSGTVQETQYF.

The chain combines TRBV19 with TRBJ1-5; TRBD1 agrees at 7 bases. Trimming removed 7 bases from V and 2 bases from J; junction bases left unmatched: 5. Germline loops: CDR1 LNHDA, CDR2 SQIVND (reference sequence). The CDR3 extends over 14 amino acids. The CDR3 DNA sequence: TGTGCCAGTACCTTTCAGGGGGGCAATCAGCCCCAGCATTTT. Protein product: CASTFQGGNQPQHF.

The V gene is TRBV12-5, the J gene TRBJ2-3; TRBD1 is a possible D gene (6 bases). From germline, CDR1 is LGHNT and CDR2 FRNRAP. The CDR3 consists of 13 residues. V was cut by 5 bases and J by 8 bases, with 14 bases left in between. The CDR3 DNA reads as TGTGCTAGTGGTATATCAGGGGCTATTACGCAGTATTTT. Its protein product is CASGISGAITQYF.

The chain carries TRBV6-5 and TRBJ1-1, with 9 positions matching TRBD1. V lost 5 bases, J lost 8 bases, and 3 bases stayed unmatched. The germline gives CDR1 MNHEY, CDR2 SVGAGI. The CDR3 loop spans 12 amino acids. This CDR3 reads CASSTGGLEAFF. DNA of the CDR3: TGTGCCAGCAGTACAGGGGGCTTAGAAGCTTTCTTT.

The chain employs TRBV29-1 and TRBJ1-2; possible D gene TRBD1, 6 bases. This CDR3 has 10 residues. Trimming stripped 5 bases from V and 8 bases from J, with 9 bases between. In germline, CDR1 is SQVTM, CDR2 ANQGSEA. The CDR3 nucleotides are TGCAGCGTTCCAGGGGACGGCTACACCTTC. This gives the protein CSVPGDGYTF.

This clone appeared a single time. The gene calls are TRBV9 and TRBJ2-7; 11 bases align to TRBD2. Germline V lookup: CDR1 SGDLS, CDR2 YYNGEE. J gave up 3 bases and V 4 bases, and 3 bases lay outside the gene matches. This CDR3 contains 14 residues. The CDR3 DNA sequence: TGTGCCAGCAGCTTCGGGACTAGCGGCTACGAGCAGTACTTC. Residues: CASSFGTSGYEQYF.

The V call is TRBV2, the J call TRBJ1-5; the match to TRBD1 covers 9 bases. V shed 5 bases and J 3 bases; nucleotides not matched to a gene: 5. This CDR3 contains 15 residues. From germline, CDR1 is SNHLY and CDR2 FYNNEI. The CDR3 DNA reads TGTGCCAGCAGTTACGGGACAGGGTACAATCAGCCCCAGCATTTT. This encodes CASSYGTGYNQPQHF.

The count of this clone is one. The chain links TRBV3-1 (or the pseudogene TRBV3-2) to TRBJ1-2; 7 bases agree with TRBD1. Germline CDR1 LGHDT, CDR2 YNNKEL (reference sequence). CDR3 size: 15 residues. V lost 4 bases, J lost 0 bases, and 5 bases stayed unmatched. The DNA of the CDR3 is TGTGCCAGCAGCCCCCTGGACAGGTCTAACTATGGCTACACCTTC. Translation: CASSPLDRSNYGYTF.

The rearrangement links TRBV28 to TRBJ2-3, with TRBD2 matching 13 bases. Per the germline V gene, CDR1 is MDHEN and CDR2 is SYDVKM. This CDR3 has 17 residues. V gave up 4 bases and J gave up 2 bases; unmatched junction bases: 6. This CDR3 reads CASSSQGLAGFTDTQYF. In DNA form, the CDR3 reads TGTGCCAGCAGTTCCCAGGGACTAGCGGGGTTCACAGATACGCAGTATTTT. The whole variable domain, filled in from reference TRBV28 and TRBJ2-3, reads DVKVTQSSRYLVKRTGEKVFLECVQDMDHENMFWYRQDPGLGLRLIYFSYDVKMKEKGDIPEGYSVSREKKERFSLILESASTNQTSMYLCASSSQGLAGFTDTQYFGPGTRLTVL.

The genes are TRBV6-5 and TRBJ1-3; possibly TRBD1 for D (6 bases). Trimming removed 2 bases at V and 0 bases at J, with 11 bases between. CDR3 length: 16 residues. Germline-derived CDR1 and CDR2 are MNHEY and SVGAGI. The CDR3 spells CASSYRTGSSGNTIYF. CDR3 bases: TGTGCCAGCAGTTACCGAACAGGGAGCTCTGGAAACACCATATATTTT.

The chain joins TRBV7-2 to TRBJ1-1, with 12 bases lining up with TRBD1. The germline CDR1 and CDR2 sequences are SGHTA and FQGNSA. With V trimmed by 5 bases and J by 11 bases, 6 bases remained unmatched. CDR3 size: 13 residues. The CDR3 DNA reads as TGTGCCAGCAGCGGAGGGGACAGGGGGCGGGCTTTCTTT. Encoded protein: CASSGGDRGRAFF.

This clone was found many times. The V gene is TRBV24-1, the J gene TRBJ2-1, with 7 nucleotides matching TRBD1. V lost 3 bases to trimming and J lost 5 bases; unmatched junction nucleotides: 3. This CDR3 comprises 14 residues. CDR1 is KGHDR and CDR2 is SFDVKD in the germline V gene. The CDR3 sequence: CATSDPGQDNEQFF. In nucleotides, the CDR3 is TGTGCCACCAGTGATCCTGGACAGGACAATGAGCAGTTCTTC.

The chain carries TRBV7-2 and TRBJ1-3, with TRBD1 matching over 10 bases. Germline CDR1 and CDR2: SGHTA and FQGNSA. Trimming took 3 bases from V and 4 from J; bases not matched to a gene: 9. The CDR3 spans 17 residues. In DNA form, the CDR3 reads TGTGCCAGCAGCTTCAGACAGGGACAGGGGTCGGGAAACACCATATATTTT. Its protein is CASSFRQGQGSGNTIYF.

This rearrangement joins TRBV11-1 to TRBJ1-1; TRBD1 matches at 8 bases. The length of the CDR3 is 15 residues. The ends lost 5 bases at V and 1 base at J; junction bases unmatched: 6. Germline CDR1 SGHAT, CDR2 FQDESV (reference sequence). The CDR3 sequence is CASSPRDRRNTEAFF. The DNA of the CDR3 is TGTGCCAGCAGCCCTCGGGACAGGAGGAACACTGAAGCTTTCTTT.

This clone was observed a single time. CDR3 DNA: TGTGCCAGCAGCTTAACAGGCAGTAGCGGGGGATACGAGCAGTACTTC. It codes for CASSLTGSSGGYEQYF. The chain employs TRBV7-3 and TRBJ2-7; 9 bases fit TRBD2. The CDR3 has 16 residues. The germline CDR1 and CDR2 sequences are SGHTA and FQGTGA. V lost 0 bases to trimming and J lost 4 bases; unmatched junction nucleotides: 7.

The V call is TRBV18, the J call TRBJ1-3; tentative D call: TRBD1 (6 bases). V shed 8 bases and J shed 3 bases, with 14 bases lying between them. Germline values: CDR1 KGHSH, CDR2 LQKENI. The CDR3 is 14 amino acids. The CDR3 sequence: CASAQGLDGNTIYF. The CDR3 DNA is TGTGCCAGCGCCCAGGGGCTGGATGGAAACACCATATATTTT.

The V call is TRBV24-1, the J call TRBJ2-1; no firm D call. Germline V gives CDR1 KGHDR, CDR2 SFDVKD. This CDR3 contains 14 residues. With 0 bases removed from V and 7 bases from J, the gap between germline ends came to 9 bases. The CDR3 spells CATSDLTWRNEQFF. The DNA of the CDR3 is TGTGCCACCAGTGATTTGACGTGGCGGAATGAGCAGTTCTTC.

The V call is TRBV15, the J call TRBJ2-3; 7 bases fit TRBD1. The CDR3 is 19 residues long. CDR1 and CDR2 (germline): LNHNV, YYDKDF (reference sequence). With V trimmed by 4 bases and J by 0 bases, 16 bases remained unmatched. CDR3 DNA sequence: TGTGCCACCAGCAAACGTTCAGGGGGAATAGGTGTTAGCACAGATACGCAGTATTTT. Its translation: CATSKRSGGIGVSTDTQYF. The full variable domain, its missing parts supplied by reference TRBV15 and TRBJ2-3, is DAMVIQNPRYQVTQFGKPVTLSCSQTLNHNVMYWYQQKSSQAPKLLFHYYDKDFNNEADTPDNFQSRRPNTSFCFLDIRSPGLGDTAMYLCATSKRSGGIGVSTDTQYFGPGTRLTVL.

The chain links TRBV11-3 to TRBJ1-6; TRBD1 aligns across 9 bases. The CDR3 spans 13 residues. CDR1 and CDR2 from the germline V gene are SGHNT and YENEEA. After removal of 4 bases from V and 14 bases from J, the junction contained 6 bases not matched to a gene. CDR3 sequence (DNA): TGTGCCAGCAGCTCCGGACAGGGGAAAACCCTCCACTTT. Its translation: CASSSGQGKTLHF.

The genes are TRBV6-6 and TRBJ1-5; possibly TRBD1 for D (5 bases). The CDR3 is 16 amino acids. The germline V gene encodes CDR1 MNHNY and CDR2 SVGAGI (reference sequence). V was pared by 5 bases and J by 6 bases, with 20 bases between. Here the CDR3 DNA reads TGTGCCAGCAGTCGCAATACAGGAAATGCGTTTCAGCCCCAGCATTTT. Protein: CASSRNTGNAFQPQHF.

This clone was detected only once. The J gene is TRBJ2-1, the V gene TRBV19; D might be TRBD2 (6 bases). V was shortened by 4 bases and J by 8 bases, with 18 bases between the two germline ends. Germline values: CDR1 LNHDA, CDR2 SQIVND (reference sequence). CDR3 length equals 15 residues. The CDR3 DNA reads TGTGCCAGTAGTACCCTCGGGCGAGAGCGGGATGAGCAGTTCTTC. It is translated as CASSTLGRERDEQFF.

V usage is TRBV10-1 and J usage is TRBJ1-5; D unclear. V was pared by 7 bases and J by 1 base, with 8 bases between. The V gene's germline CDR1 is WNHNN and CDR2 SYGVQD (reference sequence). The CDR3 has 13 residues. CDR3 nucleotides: TGCGCCAGCACATCCGGGAGCAATCAGCCCCAGCATTTT. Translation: CASTSGSNQPQHF.

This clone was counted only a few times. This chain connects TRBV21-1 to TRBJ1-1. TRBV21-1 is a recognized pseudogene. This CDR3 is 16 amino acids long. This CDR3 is CASPPGGFYPNTEAFF. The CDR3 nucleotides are TGTGCCAGCCCCCCCGGGGGATTCTACCCGAACACTGAAGCTTTCTTT.